The 22 T cell receptor beta chains reported below all come from one sample, sequenced in a study of blood T cell repertoires in COVID-19. Clones were read by immunoSEQ multiplex PCR, and TCRdb kept only the in-frame ones, dropping some. The sample includes around 290,000 clones, roughly 89% of them seen just once. Sequencing was performed on peripheral blood. These TCRs come from a man aged 35 to 55 with acute or convalescent COVID-19.

This clone came up once. This chain's CDR3 is CASSSSGGTDTQYF. The CDR3, as DNA: TGTGCCAGCTCATCAAGCGGGGGCACAGATACGCAGTATTTT. The chain has TRBV18 and TRBJ2-3; 7 bases map to TRBD2. The CDR3 has 14 amino acids. Germline trimming cut 5 bases from V and 1 base from J; bases unmatched to any gene: 3. The germline CDR1 and CDR2 sequences are KGHSH and LQKENI.

The chain has TRBV19 and TRBJ2-7; D is perhaps TRBD1 (6 bases). V was pared by 3 bases and J by 1 base, with 22 bases between. The CDR3 loop spans 18 amino acids. Germline values: CDR1 LNHDA, CDR2 SQIVND (reference sequence). The CDR3 DNA follows: TGTGCCAGTAGTATGGGACACTCAATCCAAAGGAGGTCCTACGAGCAGTACTTC. Translating it yields CASSMGHSIQRRSYEQYF.

This chain connects TRBV2 to TRBJ2-7, with 8 bases aligning to TRBD2. V was pared by 2 bases and J by 3 bases, with 3 bases of the junction left unmatched. From germline, CDR1 is SNHLY and CDR2 FYNNEI. The length of the CDR3 is 14 residues. The CDR3 spells CASSETSGVYEQYF. The CDR3 bases are TGTGCCAGCAGTGAAACTAGCGGAGTCTACGAGCAGTACTTC. Combining the CDR3 with reference TRBV2 and TRBJ2-7 gives the whole variable domain EPEVTQTPSHQVTQMGQEVILRCVPISNHLYFYWYRQILGQKVEFLVSFYNNEISEKSEIFDDQFSVERPDGSNFTLKIRSTKLEDSAMYFCASSETSGVYEQYFGPGTRLTVT.

The chain links TRBV6-2 or TRBV6-3 to TRBJ1-6; D is unclear. Germline V lookup: CDR1 MNHEY, CDR2 SVGEGT. The CDR3 contains 13 residues. The V gene lost 0 bases and the J gene lost 7 bases, with 4 bases spanning the gap. The CDR3 loop is CASSYSSNSPLHF. The CDR3 region has the DNA TGTGCCAGCAGTTACTCGAGCAATTCACCCCTCCACTTT.

The V and J genes are TRBV2 and TRBJ2-3, with 10 bases lining up with TRBD1. With 5 bases clipped from V and 3 bases from J, the junction kept 5 bases outside the gene matches. The CDR3 totals 15 residues. Germline-derived CDR1 and CDR2 are SNHLY and FYNNEI. The CDR3 DNA reads TGTGCCAGCAGTTTGGACAGGGGGGCAACAGATACGCAGTATTTT. Protein sequence: CASSLDRGATDTQYF.

V gene TRBV5-1 combines with J gene TRBJ2-1; possible D gene TRBD1, 5 bases. Looked up from germline, CDR1 is SGHRS and CDR2 is YFSETQ. V lost 4 bases to trimming and J lost 7 bases, with 21 bases between them. The CDR3 spans 16 residues. The CDR3 spells CASSDSRVSLWNEQFF. The CDR3 nucleotides are TGCGCCAGCAGCGATAGCAGGGTCAGCTTATGGAATGAGCAGTTCTTC.

The rearrangement uses TRBV7-8 and TRBJ1-1; D call uncertain. CDR3 length: 14 residues. The germline CDR1 and CDR2 sequences are SGHVS and FQNEAQ. The ends were cut back, 7 bases at V and 4 bases at J, with 16 bases in the middle. The CDR3 DNA is TGTGCCAGCACCAATCTATGGCGGGGCACTGAAGCTTTCTTT. Encoded protein: CASTNLWRGTEAFF.

Worth noting for this clone: The sample holds other DNA sequences that translate to the same CDR3. The V call is TRBV30, the J call TRBJ1-5; TRBD1 matches at 7 bases. The V segment lost 5 bases and the J segment 1 base; nucleotides outside the gene matches: 2. CDR3 length: 13 amino acids. Germline values: CDR1 GTSNPN, CDR2 SVGIG (reference sequence). Here the CDR3 reads CAWSRGSNQPQHF. In DNA, the CDR3 is TGTGCCTGGTCCAGGGGGAGCAATCAGCCCCAGCATTTT. Full variable domain (missing parts from reference TRBV30 and TRBJ1-5): SQTIHQWPATLVQPVGSPLSLECTVEGTSNPNLYWYRQAAGRGLQLLFYSVGIGQISSEVPQNLSASRPQDRQFILSSKKLLLSDSGFYLCAWSRGSNQPQHFGDGTRLSIL.

V usage is TRBV7-9 and J usage is TRBJ1-2; perhaps TRBD1 as D (5 bases). Trimming took off 1 base at V and 8 bases at J, with 14 bases between the two ends. The CDR3 length is 14 residues. Germline CDR1 SEHNR, CDR2 FQNEAQ (reference sequence). The CDR3 sequence is CASSLEGQVSGYTF. The CDR3 DNA is TGTGCCAGCAGCTTAGAGGGGCAGGTTAGCGGCTACACCTTC.

CDR3 DNA sequence: TGTGCCACCAGTGTGAGGCGGGGGGGCGTGAATGAGCAGTTCTTC. Its protein product is CATSVRRGGVNEQFF. This chain connects TRBV24-1 to TRBJ2-1, with 9 bases lining up with TRBD2. The CDR3 runs to 15 residues. Germline CDR1 and CDR2: KGHDR and SFDVKD. V trimming: 5 bases; J trimming: 7 bases; junction bases outside the gene matches: 8.

The chain combines TRBV7-2 with TRBJ2-2, with 10 bases identical to TRBD2. Germline CDR1 and CDR2: SGHTA and FQGNSA. The CDR3 has 18 amino acids. V lost 5 bases, J lost 5 bases, and 14 bases stayed unmatched. The CDR3 nucleotides are TGTGCCAGCAGCGCGCCTCACGGGACTAGCGTAGAGACCGGGGAGCTGTTTTTT. This gives the protein CASSAPHGTSVETGELFF.

The gene calls are TRBV2 and TRBJ2-1; 9 bases line up with TRBD1. The V segment lost 8 bases and the J segment 3 bases; nucleotides outside the gene matches: 5. The CDR3 extends over 14 amino acids. Germline lookup yields CDR1 SNHLY and CDR2 FYNNEI. In nucleotides, the CDR3 is TGTGCCAGCCGACTGACAGGGGGCTACAATGAGCAGTTCTTC. Its protein is CASRLTGGYNEQFF.

J is TRBJ1-1 and V is TRBV30; 7 nucleotides line up with TRBD1. Germline V gene lookup returns CDR1 GTSNPN and CDR2 SVGIG (reference sequence). CDR3 length: 15 amino acids. J gave up 0 bases and V 1 base, and 5 bases lay outside the gene matches. CDR3 residues: CAWSARDRMNTEAFF. CDR3 DNA: TGTGCCTGGAGTGCTCGGGACAGAATGAACACTGAAGCTTTCTTT.

This clone was detected once. This chain links TRBV12-3 or TRBV12-4 with TRBJ1-1; 7 bases line up with TRBD1. J gave up 4 bases and V 5 bases, and 4 bases lay outside the gene matches. The CDR3 runs to 13 residues. The CDR3 DNA reads TGTGCCAGCAGTAGCCCAGGGGGCACTGAAGCTTTCTTT. Its translation: CASSSPGGTEAFF.

The chain employs TRBV5-6 and TRBJ1-1; D remains ambiguous. CDR3 size: 13 residues. CDR1 SGHDT and CDR2 YYEEEE come from the germline V gene. Trimming stripped 5 bases from V and 4 bases from J, with 12 bases between. The DNA of the CDR3 is TGTGCCAGCAGTGAACGAGGGCGCACTGAAGCTTTCTTT. This sequence encodes CASSERGRTEAFF. The whole variable domain, filled in from reference TRBV5-6 and TRBJ1-1, reads DAGVTQSPTHLIKTRGQQVTLRCSPKSGHDTVSWYQQALGQGPQFIFQYYEEEERQRGNFPDRFSGHQFPNYSSELNVNALLLGDSALYLCASSERGRTEAFFGQGTRLTVV.

This clone was recorded a few times. Other DNA sequences from this sample encode an identical CDR3 as well. V usage is TRBV3-1 (or the pseudogene TRBV3-2) and J usage is TRBJ1-1; unclear D gene. With 1 base removed from V and 5 bases from J, the gap between germline ends came to 11 bases. The CDR3 contains 14 residues. The germline V gene encodes CDR1 LGHDT and CDR2 YNNKEL (reference sequence). Written as DNA, the CDR3 is TGTGCCAGCAGCCAAGTGGGAGGAGGTACTGAAGCTTTCTTT. Translated, it gives CASSQVGGGTEAFF.

In its sample, this clone was seen once. The chain is built from TRBV9 and TRBJ2-2, with a tentative D call TRBD1 (5 bases). CDR3 length: 15 residues. CDR1 is SGDLS and CDR2 is YYNGEE in the germline V gene. Trimming took off 4 bases at V and 3 bases at J, with 13 bases between the two ends. The CDR3 sequence is CASSPFKGDTGELFF. In DNA, the CDR3 is TGTGCCAGCAGCCCTTTCAAAGGGGACACCGGGGAGCTGTTTTTT.

The J gene is TRBJ1-6, the V gene TRBV5-1; TRBD1 might be the D (6 bases). CDR1 and CDR2 (germline): SGHRS, YFSETQ. The CDR3 covers 13 residues. V lost 4 bases and J 7 bases, leaving 9 bases between the germline ends. The CDR3 DNA is TGCGCCAGCAGCACAGGGCTCAATTCACCCCTCCACTTT. Protein sequence: CASSTGLNSPLHF.

The rearrangement links TRBV3-1 (or the pseudogene TRBV3-2) to TRBJ2-3; 8 nucleotides match TRBD1. In germline, CDR1 is LGHDT, CDR2 YNNKEL (reference sequence). The CDR3 loop spans 14 amino acids. V gave up 4 bases and J gave up 4 bases; unmatched junction bases: 4. The CDR3 protein is CASSRPTGADTQYF. CDR3 nucleotide sequence: TGTGCCAGCAGCCGCCCGACAGGGGCAGATACGCAGTATTTT.

This chain uses TRBV29-1 with TRBJ1-2; possibly TRBD1 for D (6 bases). Germline loops: CDR1 SQVTM, CDR2 ANQGSEA. The CDR3 has 13 amino acids. Trimming shortened V by 7 bases and J by 3 bases, and 15 bases separated the two germline ends. CDR3 sequence: CSAGPGEDYGYTF. The CDR3 DNA reads TGCAGCGCCGGGCCAGGGGAAGACTATGGCTACACCTTC.

This sequence joins TRBV2 and TRBJ2-3; no clear D gene. Trimming shortened V by 6 bases and J by 4 bases, and 8 bases separated the two germline ends. Germline V lookup: CDR1 SNHLY, CDR2 FYNNEI. The CDR3 extends over 12 amino acids. The CDR3 sequence: CASRQESDTQYF. The CDR3 nucleotides are TGTGCCAGCAGGCAGGAATCAGATACGCAGTATTTT.

This chain joins TRBV12-3 or TRBV12-4 and TRBJ1-5, with a tentative D call TRBD1 (5 bases). This CDR3 is built from 13 residues. V dropped 3 bases and J dropped 4 bases, with 7 bases sitting between them. The CDR3 DNA is TGTGCCAGCAGTTTGGGGCGAAATCAGCCCCAGCATTTT. It encodes CASSLGRNQPQHF.